The entry below describes one TCR beta chain. The Seattle site enrolled patients during active infection and followed them longitudinally. This sample is part of a study of blood T cell repertoires in COVID-19. Study-wide context: Nucleic acid was either cDNA or gDNA, and it came from T cells, B-cell-depleted T cells, or PBMCs.

J lost 1 base, V lost 5 bases, and 10 bases had no gene match. Germline assignment: CDR1 SGHAT and CDR2 FQNNGV. The CDR3 length is 17 residues. The assay was immunoSEQ multiplex PCR, and TCRdb's table has in-frame clones only and misses some. The data hold hundreds of thousands of clones, with over 70% observed a single time. Input material: peripheral blood. V is TRBV11-2 and J is TRBJ2-1; 8 nucleotides line up with TRBD1. The TCR sequence derives from a woman aged 45-65 years with COVID-19, enrolled during active disease. The CDR3 DNA sequence: TGTGCCAGCAGCGTAGCCTCGGGGACAGGATCCTACAATGAGCAGTTCTTC. Protein product: CASSVASGTGSYNEQFF.